A selection of T cell receptor beta chains follows, all from one sample in a study of tumor-infiltrating lymphocytes in localized non-small cell lung cancer. Sequencing was performed with immunoSEQ multiplex PCR; in TCRdb, only in-frame clones are kept and a portion is missing. Altogether 9,500 to 13,000 clones are present, 60% being singletons, with the ten largest covering under 13%. The sample was uninvolved lung tissue not adjacent to the tumor. The receptor set was obtained from a human donor with non-small cell lung cancer. CDR3s include the opening cysteine and the closing phenylalanine or tryptophan. The D gene is left open where the match is weak. The size field is filled for only some rows; it gives once, few, many or a size class.

J gene,clone size,D gene,V gene,CDR3 protein,CDR3 DNA
TRBJ2-7,-,TRBD1,TRBV6-6,CASSYSGQGLVYEQYF,TGTGCCAGCAGTTACTCGGGACAGGGGTTAGTCTACGAGCAGTACTTC
TRBJ2-2,-,-,TRBV27,CASSLVQGLTGELFF,TGTGCCAGCAGTTTGGTGCAGGGTCTCACCGGGGAGCTGTTTTTT
TRBJ1-3,-,-,TRBV5-3,CARSLGAYAGNTIYF,TGTGCCAGAAGCTTGGGGGCGTACGCCGGAAACACCATATATTTT
TRBJ2-5,-,TRBD2,TRBV7-2,CASILAGGQETQYF,TGTGCCAGCATCCTAGCGGGGGGACAAGAGACCCAGTACTTC
TRBJ1-5,-,-,TRBV7-2,CASSQRTNQPQHF,TGTGCCAGCAGCCAACGGACAAATCAGCCCCAGCATTTT
TRBJ2-6,-,-,TRBV6-6,CASMSGSAGANVLTF,TGTGCCAGCATGTCAGGGTCTGCTGGGGCCAACGTCCTGACTTTC
TRBJ2-7,-,TRBD1,TRBV11-2,CASRGQGGEQYF,TGTGCCAGCAGGGGACAGGGAGGCGAGCAGTACTTC
TRBJ1-1,few,-,TRBV5-4,CASSLDRTMNTEAFF,TGTGCCAGCAGCTTGGACAGGACTATGAACACTGAAGCTTTCTTT
TRBJ2-5,-,TRBD2,TRBV10-2,CASTPSGAGLETQYF,TGCGCCAGCACCCCTAGCGGGGCGGGGTTGGAGACCCAGTACTTC
TRBJ2-7,-,TRBD1,TRBV7-2,CASSRSGGLPSYEQYF,TGTGCCAGCAGCCGCTCAGGGGGCCTGCCCTCCTACGAGCAGTACTTC
TRBJ2-7,few,-,TRBV27,CASSFSGQAEQYF,TGTGCCAGCAGTTTTTCAGGGCAGGCCGAGCAGTACTTC
TRBJ2-5,-,TRBD2,TRBV15,CATSGLAGVQETQYF,TGTGCCACCAGCGGGCTAGCGGGGGTCCAAGAGACCCAGTACTTC
TRBJ2-7,few,TRBD2,TRBV27,CASSPQGLAGFEQYF,TGTGCCAGCAGTCCCCAGGGACTAGCGGGGTTTGAGCAGTACTTC
TRBJ1-1,large,-,TRBV4-2,CASSHGGNTEAFF,TGTGCCAGCAGCCATGGGGGGAACACTGAAGCTTTCTTT
TRBJ1-6,few,-,TRBV2,CASSEQITYNSPLHF,TGTGCCAGCAGTGAACAGATCACCTATAATTCACCCCTCCACTTT
TRBJ1-5,medium-sized,-,TRBV2,CASSRVSGDQPQHF,TGTGCCAGCAGCCGTGTGTCAGGAGATCAGCCCCAGCATTTT
TRBJ2-3,-,-,TRBV21-1,CASSIPGTSGEPRADTQYF,TGTGCCAGCAGCATACCCGGGACTAGCGGGGAGCCGCGGGCGGATACGCAGTATTTT
TRBJ1-2,-,-,TRBV28,CASGQTYGYTF,TGTGCCAGCGGACAGACATATGGCTACACCTTC
TRBJ2-2,-,-,TRBV5-1,CASSLLSNTGELFF,TGCGCCAGCAGCCTGCTGTCGAACACCGGGGAGCTGTTTTTT
TRBJ1-5,medium-sized,-,TRBV28,CASSFKGSDNQPQHF,TGTGCCAGCAGTTTTAAGGGAAGTGACAATCAGCCCCAGCATTTT
TRBJ1-2,-,-,TRBV6-5,CASSSGHERHGYTF,TGTGCCAGCAGTTCCGGACACGAAAGGCATGGCTACACCTTC
TRBJ2-3,-,-,TRBV2,CASSEALANPRRTQYF,TGTGCCAGCAGTGAAGCGCTGGCGAACCCAAGGCGTACGCAGTATTTT
TRBJ2-6,few,-,TRBV28,CASRGYDSGANVLTF,TGTGCCAGCAGGGGGTATGACTCTGGGGCCAACGTCCTGACTTTC
TRBJ2-2,few,TRBD1,TRBV19,CASSSSGTAKNTGELFF,TGTGCCAGTAGTAGCTCTGGGACAGCGAAGAACACCGGGGAGCTGTTTTTT
TRBJ2-3,-,TRBD2,TRBV4-1,CASSQDPLGLRGGTDTQYF,TGCGCCAGCAGCCAAGACCCGTTAGGCTTGCGGGGGGGCACAGATACGCAGTATTTT
TRBJ2-5,-,TRBD2,TRBV11-2,CASSPGRAWETQYF,TGTGCCAGCAGCCCCGGGAGGGCCTGGGAGACCCAGTACTTC
TRBJ1-1,-,-,TRBV14,CASSLPGQNTEAFF,TGTGCCAGCAGCCTTCCGGGACAGAACACTGAAGCTTTCTTT
TRBJ1-2,once,-,TRBV6-6,CASSFADYGYTF,TGTGCCAGCAGTTTCGCGGATTATGGCTACACCTTC
TRBJ1-2,-,TRBD1,TRBV19,CASSIGQGIGGYTF,TGTGCCAGTAGTATAGGACAGGGGATAGGTGGCTACACCTTC